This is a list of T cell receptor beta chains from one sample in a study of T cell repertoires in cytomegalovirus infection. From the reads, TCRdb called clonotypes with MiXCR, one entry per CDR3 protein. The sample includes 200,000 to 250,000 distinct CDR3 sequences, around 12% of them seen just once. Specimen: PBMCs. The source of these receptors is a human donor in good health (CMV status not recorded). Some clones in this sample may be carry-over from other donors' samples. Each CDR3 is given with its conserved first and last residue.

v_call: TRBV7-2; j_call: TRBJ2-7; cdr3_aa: CASSPGTSARNEQYF
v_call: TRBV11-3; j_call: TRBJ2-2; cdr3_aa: CASSPPTTGELFF
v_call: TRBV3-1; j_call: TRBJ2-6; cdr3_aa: CASSPAARLVALSGANVLTF
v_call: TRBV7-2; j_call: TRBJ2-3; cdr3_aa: CASSFRAGEADTQYF
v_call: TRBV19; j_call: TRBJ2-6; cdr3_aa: CASSPRGSGANVLTF
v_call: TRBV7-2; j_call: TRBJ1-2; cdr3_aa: CASSLEGGNGYGYTF
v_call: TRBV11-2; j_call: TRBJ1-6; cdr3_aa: CASSPYRGNSPLHF
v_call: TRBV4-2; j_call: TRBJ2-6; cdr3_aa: CASSLSTGSGANVLTF
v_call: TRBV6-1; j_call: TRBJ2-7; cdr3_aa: CASSEVYPAGYEQYF
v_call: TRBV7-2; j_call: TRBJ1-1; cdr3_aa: CASSFRTNSPEAFF
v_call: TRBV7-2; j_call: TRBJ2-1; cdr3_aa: CASSLALNEQFF
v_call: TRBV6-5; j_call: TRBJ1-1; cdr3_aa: CASSYRGDTEAFF
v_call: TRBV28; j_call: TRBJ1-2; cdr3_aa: CASALSGNYGYTF
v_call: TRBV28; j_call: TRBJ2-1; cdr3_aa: CASSPLGLAGKDEQFF
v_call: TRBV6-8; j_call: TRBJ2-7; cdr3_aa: CASSYHAGTGSYEQYF
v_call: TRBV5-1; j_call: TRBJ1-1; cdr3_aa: CASSLEGQGADTEAFF
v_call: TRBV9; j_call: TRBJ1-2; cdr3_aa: CASSPTTGPTRGYTF
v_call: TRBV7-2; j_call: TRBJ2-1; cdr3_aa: CASSLPSSAEQFF
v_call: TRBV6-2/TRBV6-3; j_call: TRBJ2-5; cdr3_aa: CASSYSGRETQYF
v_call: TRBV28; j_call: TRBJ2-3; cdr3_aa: CASSFASSSTDTQYF
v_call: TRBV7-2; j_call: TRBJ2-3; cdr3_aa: CASSLTSRPSTDTQYF
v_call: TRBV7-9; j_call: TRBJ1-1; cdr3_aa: CASSLRQEAFF
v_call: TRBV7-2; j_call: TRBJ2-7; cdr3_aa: CASSSTGTSLYEQYF
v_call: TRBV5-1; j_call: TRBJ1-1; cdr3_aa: CASSSLGQMNTEAFF
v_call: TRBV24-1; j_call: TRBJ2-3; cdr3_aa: CATSDAKGQLGDTQYF
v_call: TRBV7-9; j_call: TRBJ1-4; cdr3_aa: CASSFSTNEKLFF
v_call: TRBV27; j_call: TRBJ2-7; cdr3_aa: CASSLHNTYEQYF
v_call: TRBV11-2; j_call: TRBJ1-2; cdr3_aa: CASSSADINYGYTF
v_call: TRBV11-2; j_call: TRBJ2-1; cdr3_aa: CASSPFLGAFNEQFF
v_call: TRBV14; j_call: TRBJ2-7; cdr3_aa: CASSGSLATYEQYF
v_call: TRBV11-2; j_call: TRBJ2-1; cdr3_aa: CASSRTAGSYNEQFF
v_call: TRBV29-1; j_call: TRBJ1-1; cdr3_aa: CSVRTGVGEAFF
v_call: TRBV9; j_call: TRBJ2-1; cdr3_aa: CASSPGLADHNEQFF
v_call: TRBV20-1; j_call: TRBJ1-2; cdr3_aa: CSALSVENFNYGYTF